This entry concerns a single T cell receptor (beta chain). The antigen is undetermined. This specimen comes from a study of T cell responses to AZD1222 COVID-19 vaccine. The table came from immunoSEQ multiplex PCR; TCRdb's copy has only in-frame clones and leaves some out. In the table there are about 110,000 clones, nearly 90% of which are singletons. Broader study findings: Targets within unmutated variant regions were reportedly found for nearly half of spike-specific TCRs. Donors were largely white British and mainly female; clonal diversity was possibly underestimated.

The CDR3 spans 16 residues. The ends were cut back, 0 bases at V and 1 base at J, with 10 bases in the middle. Germline CDR1 and CDR2: SGHRS and YFSETQ. The material sequenced was peripheral blood, taken on day 0 of AZD1222 vaccination. V gene TRBV5-1 combines with J gene TRBJ2-2, with a possible D match to TRBD1 (5 bases). The receptor was derived from an adult in good health. The CDR3 spells CASSLEGTGNTGELFF. The CDR3 region has the DNA TGCGCCAGCAGCTTGGAAGGTACAGGGAACACCGGGGAGCTGTTTTTT. Supplemented by reference TRBV5-1 and TRBJ2-2, the full variable domain reads KAGVTQTPRYLIKTRGQQVTLSCSPISGHRSVSWYQQTPGQGLQFLFEYFSETQRNKGNFPGRFSGRQFSNSRSEMNVSTLELGDSALYLCASSLEGTGNTGELFFGEGSRLTVL.